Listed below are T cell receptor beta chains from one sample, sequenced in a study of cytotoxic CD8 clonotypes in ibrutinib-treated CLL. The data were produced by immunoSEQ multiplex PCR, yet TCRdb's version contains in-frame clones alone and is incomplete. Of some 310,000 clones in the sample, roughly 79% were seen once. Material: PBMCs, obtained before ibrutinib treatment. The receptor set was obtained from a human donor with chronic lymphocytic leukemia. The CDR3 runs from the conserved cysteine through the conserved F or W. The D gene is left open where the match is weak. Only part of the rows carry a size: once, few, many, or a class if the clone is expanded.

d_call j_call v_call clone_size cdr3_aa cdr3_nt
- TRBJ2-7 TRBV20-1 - CSWTPSYEQYF TGCAGTTGGACACCCTCCTACGAGCAGTACTTC
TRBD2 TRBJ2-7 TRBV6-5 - CASSTGLAGGEQYF TGTGCCAGCAGCACGGGACTAGCGGGAGGCGAGCAGTACTTC
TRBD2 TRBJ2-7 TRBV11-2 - CASRRTSGYEQYF TGTGCCAGCAGGCGGACTAGCGGCTACGAGCAGTACTTC
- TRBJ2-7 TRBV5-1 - CASSWSWGGVYEQYF TGCGCCAGCAGCTGGTCTTGGGGCGGGGTGTACGAGCAGTACTTC
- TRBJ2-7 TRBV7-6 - CASSLDWTVQMQYF TGTGCCAGCAGCTTAGACTGGACAGTTCAGATGCAGTACTTC
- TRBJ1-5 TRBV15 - CATSRDHNQPQHF TGTGCCACCAGCAGGGACCACAATCAGCCCCAGCATTTT
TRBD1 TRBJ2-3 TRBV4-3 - CASSQPGQPYTDTQYF TGCGCCAGCAGCCAACCGGGACAGCCATACACAGATACGCAGTATTTT
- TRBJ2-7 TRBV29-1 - CSVTGTQFYEQYF TGCAGCGTGACAGGTACCCAATTCTACGAGCAGTACTTC
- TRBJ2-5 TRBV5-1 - CASSLGGARETQYF TGCGCCAGCAGCTTAGGGGGGGCGCGGGAGACCCAGTACTTC
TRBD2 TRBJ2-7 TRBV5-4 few CASSYSGNLPYEQYF TGTGCCAGCAGCTATAGCGGGAACCTACCCTACGAGCAGTACTTC
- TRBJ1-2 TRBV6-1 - CASSDGRYGYTF TGTGCCAGCAGTGACGGGCGCTATGGCTACACCTTC
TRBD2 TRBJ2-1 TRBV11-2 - CASSGVSGRVGEQFF TGTGCCAGCAGCGGGGTGAGCGGGAGGGTTGGTGAGCAGTTCTTC
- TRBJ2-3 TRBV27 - CASTSLPTDTQYF TGTGCCAGCACCTCACTTCCCACAGATACGCAGTATTTT
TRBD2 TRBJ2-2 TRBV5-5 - CASSLGTSQTGELFF TGTGCCAGCAGCCTAGGGACTAGCCAAACCGGGGAGCTGTTTTTT
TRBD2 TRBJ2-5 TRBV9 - CASSQGLAGAQETQYF TGTGCCAGCAGCCAAGGACTAGCGGGAGCCCAAGAGACCCAGTACTTC
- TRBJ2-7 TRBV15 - CATGLPEQYF TGTGCCACCGGCTTACCCGAGCAGTACTTC
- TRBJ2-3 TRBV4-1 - CASSQESDLRGTDTQYF TGCGCCAGCAGCCAAGAGTCAGACCTCCGGGGCACAGATACGCAGTATTTT
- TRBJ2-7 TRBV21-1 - CASSDTSGRAPLSQSVPLEQYF TGTGCCAGCAGCGACACTAGCGGGAGGGCCCCTCTGTCCCAATCAGTACCGCTCGAGCAGTACTTC
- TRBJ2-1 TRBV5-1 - CASSTRINEQFF TGCGCCAGCAGCACGCGTATAAATGAGCAGTTCTTC
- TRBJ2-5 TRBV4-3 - CASSQDGESETQYF TGCGCCAGCAGCCAAGATGGGGAGTCGGAGACCCAGTACTTC
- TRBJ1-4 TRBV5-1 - CASSFNNEKLFF TGCGCCAGCAGCTTTAATAATGAAAAACTGTTTTTT
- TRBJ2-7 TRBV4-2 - CASSQSEPYEQYF TGTGCCAGCAGCCAATCTGAGCCCTACGAGCAGTACTTC
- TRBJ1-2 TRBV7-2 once CASSEGQYGYTF TGTGCCAGCAGCGAAGGACAGTACGGCTACACCTTC
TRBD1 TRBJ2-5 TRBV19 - CASKLDRVWGKETQYF TGTGCCAGTAAACTGGACAGGGTTTGGGGGAAAGAGACCCAGTACTTC
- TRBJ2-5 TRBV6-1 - CASRETGTAGTGTQYF TGTGCCAGCAGAGAAACCGGGACAGCGGGTACAGGGACCCAGTACTTC
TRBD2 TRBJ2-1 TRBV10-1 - CASTSSPGGPHEQFF TGCGCCAGCACTTCCTCCCCGGGAGGTCCCCATGAGCAGTTCTTC
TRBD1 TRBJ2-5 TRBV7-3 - CASSLGTGYRETQYF TGTGCCAGCAGCTTAGGGACAGGGTATCGGGAGACCCAGTACTTC
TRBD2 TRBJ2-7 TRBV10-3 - CAISESFLAGVEQYF TGTGCCATCAGTGAGTCGTTCCTCGCGGGAGTCGAGCAGTACTTC
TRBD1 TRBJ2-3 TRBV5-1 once CASSALSGGVTYTQYF TGCGCCAGCAGCGCTCTTTCAGGGGGCGTCACTTATACGCAGTATTTT
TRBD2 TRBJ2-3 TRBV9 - CASSHRAGGFKDTQYF TGTGCCAGCAGCCATCGAGCGGGAGGCTTCAAGGATACGCAGTATTTT
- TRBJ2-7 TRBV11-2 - CASSLLSGTNPHEQYF TGTGCCAGCAGCTTACTTTCAGGGACGAACCCCCACGAGCAGTACTTC
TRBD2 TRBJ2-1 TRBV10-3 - CAIRRTSGRRSYNEQFF TGTGCCATCAGACGGACTAGCGGGAGGAGGTCCTACAATGAGCAGTTCTTC
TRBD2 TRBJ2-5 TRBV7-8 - CASSATGTSGSVRETQYF TGTGCCAGCAGCGCGACCGGGACTAGCGGGAGCGTGAGGGAGACCCAGTACTTC
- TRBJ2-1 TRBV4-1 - CASSQVPGNYNEQFF TGCGCCAGCAGCCAAGTCCCAGGGAACTACAATGAGCAGTTCTTC
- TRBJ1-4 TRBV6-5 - CASSYSKRRPNEKLFF TGTGCCAGCAGTTACTCGAAGCGCAGGCCCAATGAAAAACTGTTTTTT
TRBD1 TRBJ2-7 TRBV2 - CASNPGTGIREQYF TGTGCCAGCAACCCCGGGACAGGGATTCGGGAGCAGTACTTC
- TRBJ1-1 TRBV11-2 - CASSLRAKAKGNTNTEAFF TGTGCCAGCAGCTTAAGGGCTAAGGCAAAAGGCAACACGAACACTGAAGCTTTCTTT
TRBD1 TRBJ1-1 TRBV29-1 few CSVVSGQANTEAFF TGCAGCGTTGTATCGGGACAGGCGAACACTGAAGCTTTCTTT
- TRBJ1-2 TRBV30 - CAWDSRGLANYGYTF TGTGCCTGGGACTCACGGGGGTTAGCCAACTATGGCTACACCTTC
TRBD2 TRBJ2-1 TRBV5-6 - CASSRPGLAGFSSYNEQFF TGTGCCAGCAGCCGCCCGGGACTAGCGGGATTTAGCTCCTACAATGAGCAGTTCTTC
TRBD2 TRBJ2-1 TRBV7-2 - CASSFFSGGYNEQFF TGTGCCAGCAGCTTCTTCAGCGGGGGTTACAATGAGCAGTTCTTC
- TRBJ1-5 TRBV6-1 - CASSDPPQPQHF TGTGCCAGCAGTGACCCGCCTCAGCCCCAGCATTTT
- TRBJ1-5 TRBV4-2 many CASSSRSRGNQPQHF TGTGCCAGCAGCTCCCGTTCTCGGGGCAATCAGCCCCAGCATTTT
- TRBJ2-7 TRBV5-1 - CASSLLDNSYEQYF TGCGCCAGCAGCTTGTTAGACAACTCCTACGAGCAGTACTTC
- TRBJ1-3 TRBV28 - CASSGTSGNTIYF TGTGCCAGCAGTGGGACCTCTGGAAACACCATATATTTT
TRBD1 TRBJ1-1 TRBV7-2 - CASSRQGVGTEAFF TGTGCCAGCAGCCGACAGGGAGTGGGCACTGAAGCTTTCTTT
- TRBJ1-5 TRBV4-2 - CASSQDRIQPQHF TGTGCCAGCAGCCAAGATAGGATTCAGCCCCAGCATTTT
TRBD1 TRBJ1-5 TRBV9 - CASSSGQGNQPQHF TGTGCCAGCAGCTCGGGACAGGGCAATCAGCCCCAGCATTTT